These T cell receptor beta chains were read from a single sample in a study of blood T cell repertoires in COVID-19. Profiled with immunoSEQ multiplex PCR; TCRdb holds only in-frame clones, not every one. The sample has around 300,000 clones, roughly nine tenths seen once. Sequencing input: PBMCs or T cells enriched from blood (not recorded which). The receptors here all came from a woman in her forties who had recovered from COVID-19. The CDR3 runs from the conserved cysteine through the conserved F or W. Fields, in order: V gene, clone size, D gene, J gene, CDR3 protein, CDR3 DNA. A D gene is named only where the DNA matches it firmly. Size is stated for part of the rows, as once, few or many counts, or as a class when the clone is expanded.

V: TRBV18; size: NA; D: TRBD1; J: TRBJ2-5; CDR3: CASSPTGGQETQYF; DNA: TGTGCCAGCTCACCCACAGGGGGCCAAGAGACCCAGTACTTC
V: TRBV18; size: NA; D: NA; J: TRBJ2-7; CDR3: CASSPRSGLNEQYF; DNA: TGTGCCAGCTCACCACGGTCAGGGCTTAACGAGCAGTACTTC
V: TRBV5-5; size: few; D: NA; J: TRBJ1-1; CDR3: CASSLVMNTEAFF; DNA: TGTGCCAGCAGCTTGGTCATGAACACTGAAGCTTTCTTT
V: TRBV5-1; size: NA; D: TRBD2; J: TRBJ2-3; CDR3: CASSPLISGGVTDTQYF; DNA: TGCGCCAGCAGCCCCCTTATTAGCGGGGGGGTCACAGATACGCAGTATTTT
V: TRBV11-2; size: once; D: NA; J: TRBJ2-1; CDR3: CASSLDRGSYNEQFF; DNA: TGTGCCAGCAGCTTAGACCGGGGCTCCTACAATGAGCAGTTCTTC
V: TRBV7-9; size: NA; D: TRBD2; J: TRBJ2-1; CDR3: CASSLSLAGSYNEQFF; DNA: TGTGCCAGCAGCTTAAGCCTAGCGGGTTCCTACAATGAGCAGTTCTTC
V: TRBV7-2; size: NA; D: NA; J: TRBJ2-3; CDR3: CASSFSRGSTDTQYF; DNA: TGTGCCAGCAGCTTCTCTCGGGGGAGCACAGATACGCAGTATTTT
V: TRBV6-5; size: NA; D: NA; J: TRBJ1-1; CDR3: CASIRQAQPNTEAFF; DNA: TGTGCCAGCATTAGACAGGCCCAACCGAACACTGAAGCTTTCTTT
V: TRBV6-5; size: NA; D: TRBD1; J: TRBJ2-7; CDR3: CASRGTGRNEQYF; DNA: TGTGCCAGCAGGGGGACAGGGAGGAACGAGCAGTACTTC
V: TRBV23-1; size: NA; D: TRBD1; J: TRBJ2-7; CDR3: CASSQRQGIRNEQYF; DNA: TGCGCCAGCAGTCAGAGACAGGGGATTCGCAACGAGCAGTACTTC
V: TRBV5-1; size: NA; D: NA; J: TRBJ2-2; CDR3: CASSLMGEGGELFF; DNA: TGCGCCAGCAGCTTGATGGGTGAGGGCGGGGAGCTGTTTTTT
V: TRBV5-4; size: NA; D: TRBD2; J: TRBJ2-3; CDR3: CASSFQTSGLGTQYF; DNA: TGTGCCAGCAGCTTTCAGACTAGCGGTTTAGGTACGCAGTATTTT
V: TRBV27; size: NA; D: NA; J: TRBJ2-1; CDR3: CASSASAVYNEQFF; DNA: TGTGCCAGCAGCGCGAGCGCAGTCTACAATGAGCAGTTCTTC
V: TRBV14; size: NA; D: TRBD2; J: TRBJ2-5; CDR3: CASSQNPTGLAGGIIGETQYF; DNA: TGTGCCAGCAGCCAGAACCCCACGGGACTAGCGGGGGGGATCATCGGAGAGACCCAGTACTTC
V: TRBV3-1/TRBV3-2; size: NA; D: NA; J: TRBJ1-2; CDR3: CASSSGHPYANYGYTF; DNA: TGTGCCAGCAGCTCGGGACACCCCTACGCTAACTATGGCTACACCTTC
V: TRBV19; size: NA; D: NA; J: TRBJ1-2; CDR3: CASSIGRALDGYTF; DNA: TGTGCCAGTAGTATTGGGCGCGCCCTCGACGGCTACACCTTC
V: TRBV19; size: NA; D: TRBD1; J: TRBJ1-5; CDR3: CASKPGQGSHQPQHF; DNA: TGTGCCAGTAAACCGGGACAGGGGTCCCATCAGCCCCAGCATTTT
V: TRBV5-8; size: NA; D: NA; J: TRBJ1-2; CDR3: CASSAGLTSASSYGYTF; DNA: TGTGCCAGCAGCGCCGGACTAACATCCGCCTCCTCGTATGGCTACACCTTC
V: TRBV9; size: NA; D: NA; J: TRBJ1-2; CDR3: CASSGNGGYTF; DNA: TGTGCCAGCTCCGGGAATGGAGGCTACACCTTC
V: TRBV6-4; size: NA; D: NA; J: TRBJ2-3; CDR3: CASSEEDSSTDTQYF; DNA: TGTGCCAGCAGTGAGGAAGACTCTAGCACAGATACGCAGTATTTT
V: TRBV11-2; size: many; D: NA; J: TRBJ2-1; CDR3: CASSRQENNNEQFF; DNA: TGTGCCAGCAGCCGACAAGAGAATAACAATGAGCAGTTCTTC
V: TRBV27; size: NA; D: NA; J: TRBJ1-5; CDR3: CASSDRVDQPQHF; DNA: TGTGCCAGCAGTGATCGAGTGGATCAGCCCCAGCATTTT
V: TRBV5-8; size: NA; D: TRBD2; J: TRBJ2-7; CDR3: CASSRGPSAGGYEQYF; DNA: TGTGCCAGCAGCCGTGGGCCCTCGGCGGGGGGTTACGAGCAGTACTTC
V: TRBV5-1; size: NA; D: TRBD1; J: TRBJ1-4; CDR3: CASSLDRGDEKLFF; DNA: TGCGCCAGCAGCTTGGACAGGGGGGATGAAAAACTGTTTTTT
V: TRBV3-1/TRBV3-2; size: NA; D: NA; J: TRBJ1-6; CDR3: CASSQVLTQGASPLHF; DNA: TGTGCCAGCAGCCAAGTTCTGACCCAAGGGGCTTCACCCCTCCACTTT
V: TRBV7-7; size: NA; D: TRBD1; J: TRBJ1-3; CDR3: CASSLGTGGGNTIYF; DNA: TGTGCTAGCAGCCTCGGGACAGGCGGTGGAAACACCATATATTTT
V: TRBV2; size: NA; D: NA; J: TRBJ1-5; CDR3: CASSAHRSEKPQHF; DNA: TGTGCCAGCAGTGCCCACAGGAGTGAGAAGCCCCAGCATTTT